This TCR beta chain appears in the sequencing data of a study of cytomegalovirus exposure and HLA in healthy donors. General study points: Associated with cytomegalovirus, according to the listing, were 150 to 200 TCR beta chains.

This PCR relied on a set of 60 Vbeta primers and 13 Jbeta primers. Generated by immunoSEQ multiplex PCR, the TCRdb table keeps only in-frame clones and is missing some. The sample holds 85,000 to 90,000 clones, 75% to 90% seen once. About this clone: What it recognizes is unknown.

The CDR3 covers 15 residues. Germline V gene lookup returns CDR1 MNHEY and CDR2 SVGAGI. The ends lost 4 bases at V and 0 bases at J; junction bases unmatched: 5. Sequencing used PBMCs. The TCR sequence derives from a man aged 18-30 years in good health and CMV-seronegative. The chain couples TRBV6-5 to TRBJ2-7, with 8 bases lining up with TRBD1. This CDR3 is CASSFGQGSSYEQYF. Written as DNA, the CDR3 is TGTGCCAGCAGTTTTGGACAGGGAAGCTCCTACGAGCAGTACTTC.